Described below is a single TCR beta chain sequence and its context. Its antigen remains unidentified. This specimen belongs to a study of T cell clonotyping in hematopoietic cell transplantation. The study, taken as a whole, reports: Few recipient clonotypes overlapped donors; over 97% were de novo at given depth.

Blood collection times were about day -28 and days 30, 100, 180 posttransplant. This CDR3 comprises 15 residues. V was pared by 0 bases and J by 8 bases, with 6 bases of the junction left unmatched. The germline gives CDR1 LNHNV, CDR2 YYDKDF (reference sequence). Sequenced by immunoSEQ multiplex PCR; TCRdb stores in-frame clones only, minus some. The sample shows 15,000 to 20,000 clones, about 84% of them seen only once. The starting material was PBMCs, obtained 100 days after allogeneic stem cell transplant. The TCR was taken from a male patient between 55 and 70 years old who had an allogeneic stem cell transplant from a related donor, so the T cells may come from the graft donor. Some clones in this sample may be carry-over from other donors' samples. The chain is built from TRBV15 and TRBJ2-1, with 8 nucleotides matching TRBD1. The CDR3 DNA is TGTGCCACCAGCAGAGAGACAGGGGTGAGAGATGAGCAGTTCTTC. This gives the protein CATSRETGVRDEQFF.